This T cell receptor (beta chain) was obtained from a study of Graves' ophthalmopathy and Graves' hyperthyroidism. RNA transcripts provided the template for amplifying TCR beta CDR3 regions. Second-round multiplex PCR came after a first-round RT-PCR that employed HTBI primers. TCRdb processed the multiplex PCR reads anew with MiXCR; each CDR3 protein has one entry. The data contain around 1.1 million distinct CDR3 sequences, 36% of them seen just once; the ten biggest clones take up roughly 11%. Worth noting for this clonotype: Its target is unknown.

The authors enrolled newly diagnosed hyperthyroidism patients aged 18 to 65 with under 2 months' duration. Germline CDR1 is LNHDA and CDR2 is SQIVND (reference sequence). The germline V and J ends were trimmed by 7 bases and 9 bases, with 10 bases remaining between them. This CDR3 region has 11 residues. Study conclusions and caveats: In predicting ophthalmopathy progression, the model reached roughly 71% sensitivity and about 73% specificity.

This chain joins TRBV19 and TRBJ1-5; D not resolved. Sequenced: peripheral blood or thyroid tissue (not recorded which). The sequence derives from an adult man with Graves' hyperthyroidism. The CDR3 here is CASTWGRPQHF. The DNA of the CDR3 is TGTGCCAGTACCTGGGGTCGGCCCCAGCATTTT.